This is a list of T cell receptor beta chains from one sample in a study of T cells in Graves' hyperthyroidism and ophthalmopathy. TCRdb processed the multiplex PCR reads anew with MiXCR; each CDR3 protein has one entry. The table has around 300,000 distinct CDR3 sequences, 25% seen once. The sequenced sample consisted of blood. The source is a man aged 35 to 55 with Graves' hyperthyroidism that later progressed to Graves' ophthalmopathy. Each CDR3 is given with its conserved first and last residue. The D gene is left open where the match is weak. Part of the rows lack a size; the others show once, few, many or a class for expanded clones.

j_call d_call cdr3_length clone_size v_call cdr3_nt cdr3_aa
TRBJ2-5 - 11 many TRBV5-4 TGTGCCAGGGGGATGTTCGGGACCCAGTACTTC CARGMFGTQYF
TRBJ2-5 TRBD2 15 many TRBV2 TGTGCCAGCAGCGGCCGACTAGCGGGCCAAGAGACCCAGTACTTC CASSGRLAGQETQYF
TRBJ2-7 TRBD1 16 many TRBV27 TGTGCCAGCAGTTTCTTTGGGACAGGGAGGGTCTACGAGCAGTACTTC CASSFFGTGRVYEQYF
TRBJ2-7 - 13 few TRBV28 TGTGCCAGCGGGGATAAGGGCCCCTACGAGCAGTACTTC CASGDKGPYEQYF
TRBJ2-7 TRBD1 12 many TRBV5-1 TGCGCCAGCAGCTTGGATGGGGACAGACAGTACTTC CASSLDGDRQYF
TRBJ2-5 - 13 many TRBV24-1 TGTGCCACCAGTGATTACAGGGAAGAGACCCAGTACTTC CATSDYREETQYF
TRBJ1-5 - 14 - TRBV12-3/TRBV12-4 TGTGCCAGCAGTCCCGAAGGGGGACTTGGGTCCCAGCATTTT CASSPEGGLGSQHF
TRBJ2-3 - 13 many TRBV27 TGTGCCAGCAGTTCCCTAGGGGGAGATACGCAGTATTTT CASSSLGGDTQYF
TRBJ2-4 - 15 - TRBV27 TGTGCCAGCAGTCTTTCCGGGACTCCGGGGCACATTCAGTACTTC CASSLSGTPGHIQYF
TRBJ1-2 - 11 many TRBV20-1 TGCAGTGCCTCGGACCTGAAGGGCTACACCTTC CSASDLKGYTF
TRBJ2-5 - 19 - TRBV6-2/TRBV6-3 TGTGCCAGCAGTTACTCCCGGGACACCTACCTAGCGGAGCAGGAGACCCAGTACTTC CASSYSRDTYLAEQETQYF
TRBJ2-7 TRBD2 12 - TRBV20-1 TGCAGTGCAGGGCTAGCGGGATACGAGCAGTACTTC CSAGLAGYEQYF
TRBJ1-2 - 15 once TRBV4-1 TGCGCCAGCAGCCAACACAGGACTCCGGTTGGTGGCTACACCTTC CASSQHRTPVGGYTF